These 6 T cell receptor beta chains were sequenced from one sample in a study of blood T cell repertoires in COVID-19. Measured with immunoSEQ multiplex PCR; TCRdb has only the in-frame clones, and not every one. This sample carries around 80,000 clones, around nine tenths of them seen once, and the ten largest clones take approximately 8%. The sample comprised peripheral blood. These receptors were collected from a man older than 75 with active or convalescent COVID-19.

The V call is TRBV19, the J call TRBJ1-1, with 7 bases matching TRBD1. Germline-derived CDR1 and CDR2 are LNHDA and SQIVND (reference sequence). The CDR3 runs to 15 residues. The V gene end was trimmed by 5 bases and the J gene end by 6 bases; junction bases not matched to a gene: 12. CDR3 sequence reads: CASSARTGVPAEAFF. The CDR3 DNA sequence: TGTGCCAGTAGTGCTCGCACAGGGGTTCCGGCTGAAGCTTTCTTT.

V gene TRBV19 combines with J gene TRBJ1-5; a weak D match, TRBD1 (6 bases). CDR1 is LNHDA, CDR2 SQIVND, per germline (reference sequence). The CDR3 has 14 amino acids. V lost 5 bases and J lost 6, with 14 bases in between. The CDR3 DNA follows: TGTGCCAGTAGTCGGACAGTCCAAATTCAGCCCCAGCATTTT. Translated: CASSRTVQIQPQHF.

The J gene is TRBJ1-6, the V gene TRBV7-2; D is perhaps TRBD1 (6 bases). V was trimmed by 5 bases and J by 4 bases, leaving 15 bases between them. The CDR3 sequence is 16 residues long. Germline V gives CDR1 SGHTA, CDR2 FQGNSA. The CDR3 sequence is CASSPQTGGYNSPLHF. The CDR3 nucleotides are TGTGCCAGCAGCCCTCAGACAGGCGGTTATAATTCACCCCTCCACTTT.

The chain uses TRBV7-3 and TRBJ2-7; TRBD1 matches 9 bases. The CDR3 has 18 amino acids. Germline CDR1 is SGHTA and CDR2 is FQGTGA. V was pared by 2 bases and J by 5 bases, with 16 bases of the junction left unmatched. CDR3 sequence reads: CASSLYLLPWTGEDEQYV. The DNA for the CDR3 is TGTGCCAGCAGCTTATACCTCTTGCCATGGACAGGGGAGGACGAGCAGTACGTC.

On this clone: One end of the junction does not line up with germline, which may come from a read error. This chain links TRBV10-1 with TRBJ2-2; D call uncertain. This CDR3 spans 13 amino acids. Germline CDR1 WNHNN, CDR2 SYGVQD (reference sequence). The CDR3 DNA is TGCGCCAGCAGCGAGTGGAGTGCCGGGGAGCTGTTTTTT. This sequence encodes CASSEWSAGELFF.

This clone was detected only a few times. The CDR3 coding sequence is TGTGCCACCAGTGATTGGAGGGGCTCTAGCGATGAGCAGTTCTTC. Protein: CATSDWRGSSDEQFF. This sequence joins TRBV24-1 and TRBJ2-1; TRBD2 is a possible D gene (6 bases). V was shortened by 2 bases and J by 8 bases, with 15 bases between the two germline ends. The V gene's germline CDR1 is KGHDR and CDR2 SFDVKD. The CDR3 is 15 amino acids.